This is a list of T cell receptor beta chains from one sample in a study of blood T cell repertoires in COVID-19. Some clones are missing from TCRdb's copy, which holds only in-frame ones; the method was immunoSEQ multiplex PCR. The repertoire holds about 250,000 clones, with 70% to 90% as singletons. Material for sequencing was PBMCs or T cells enriched from blood (not recorded which). The receptors originated from a man between 35 and 55 years old who had recovered from COVID-19. CDR3s include the opening cysteine and the closing phenylalanine or tryptophan. The order of the fields is clone size, CDR3 length, D gene, V gene, J gene, CDR3 protein, CDR3 DNA. A D gene is named only where the DNA matches it firmly. Clone sizes are given selectively: once, few, many, or a class where the clone is expanded.

size: -
length: 13
D: -
V: TRBV19
J: TRBJ1-1
CDR3: CASSLQGRAEAFF
DNA: TGTGCCAGTAGTCTACAGGGTCGGGCTGAAGCTTTCTTT

size: -
length: 18
D: -
V: TRBV18
J: TRBJ1-2
CDR3: CASSPPHYSTGPGYGYTF
DNA: TGTGCCAGCTCACCACCTCATTACAGTACTGGGCCTGGCTATGGCTACACCTTC

size: -
length: 18
D: TRBD2
V: TRBV7-9
J: TRBJ2-3
CDR3: CASSTTSGADRGTDTQYF
DNA: TGTGCCAGCAGTACGACTAGCGGGGCAGACAGGGGCACAGATACGCAGTATTTT

size: -
length: 16
D: -
V: TRBV21-1
J: TRBJ2-1
CDR3: CASNPCPRESYNEQFF
DNA: TGTGCCAGCAACCCTTGTCCGCGGGAGAGCTACAATGAGCAGTTCTTC

size: -
length: 14
D: TRBD1
V: TRBV7-2
J: TRBJ1-2
CDR3: CASSFGTGDYGYTF
DNA: TGTGCCAGCAGCTTTGGGACAGGTGACTATGGCTACACCTTC

size: -
length: 13
D: TRBD1
V: TRBV30
J: TRBJ1-2
CDR3: CAWISDRGHGYTF
DNA: TGTGCCTGGATCTCCGACAGGGGTCATGGCTACACCTTC

size: -
length: 13
D: -
V: TRBV6-5
J: TRBJ1-5
CDR3: CASSSYSNQPQHF
DNA: TGTGCCAGCAGTTCTTATAGCAATCAGCCCCAGCATTTT

size: -
length: 11
D: -
V: TRBV7-9
J: TRBJ2-5
CDR3: CASSQQETQYF
DNA: TGTGCCAGCAGCCAACAAGAGACCCAGTACTTC

size: -
length: 15
D: -
V: TRBV10-3
J: TRBJ2-5
CDR3: CAISVLGSGEETQYF
DNA: TGTGCCATCAGTGTGTTGGGGAGTGGGGAAGAGACCCAGTACTTC

size: -
length: 19
D: TRBD1
V: TRBV10-3
J: TRBJ1-4
CDR3: CAISEQGGGSGATNEKLFF
DNA: TGTGCCATCAGTGAACAGGGGGGAGGGTCGGGTGCAACTAATGAAAAACTGTTTTTT

size: -
length: 16
D: TRBD1
V: TRBV5-6
J: TRBJ1-1
CDR3: CASSFGTGGWGTEAFF
DNA: TGTGCCAGCAGCTTCGGGACAGGGGGCTGGGGCACTGAAGCTTTCTTT

size: -
length: 14
D: TRBD2
V: TRBV7-9
J: TRBJ2-1
CDR3: CASSSGTSVPEQFF
DNA: TGTGCCAGCAGCTCCGGGACTAGCGTCCCTGAGCAGTTCTTC

size: -
length: 12
D: TRBD1
V: TRBV28
J: TRBJ2-7
CDR3: CASRSTGGEQYF
DNA: TGTGCCAGCAGATCGACAGGGGGCGAGCAGTACTTC

size: -
length: 15
D: -
V: TRBV11-2
J: TRBJ1-1
CDR3: CASSLEWRGATEAFF
DNA: TGTGCCAGCAGCTTAGAGTGGCGGGGGGCCACTGAAGCTTTCTTT

size: -
length: 14
D: -
V: TRBV7-2
J: TRBJ2-3
CDR3: CASSLGQSSDTQYF
DNA: TGTGCCAGCAGCTTGGGACAATCGTCAGATACGCAGTATTTT

size: -
length: 15
D: TRBD1
V: TRBV18
J: TRBJ2-5
CDR3: CASSAGTGGLETQYF
DNA: TGTGCCAGCTCAGCCGGGACAGGGGGCTTAGAGACCCAGTACTTC

size: -
length: 16
D: TRBD1
V: TRBV19
J: TRBJ1-1
CDR3: CASSIWTGGLNTEAFF
DNA: TGTGCCAGTAGTATATGGACAGGGGGATTGAACACTGAAGCTTTCTTT

size: -
length: 14
D: -
V: TRBV29-1
J: TRBJ2-5
CDR3: CSVSPQGPGETQYF
DNA: TGCAGCGTGAGCCCGCAGGGCCCTGGAGAGACCCAGTACTTC

size: -
length: 14
D: TRBD1
V: TRBV7-9
J: TRBJ1-5
CDR3: CASSTGGDNQPQHF
DNA: TGTGCCAGCAGCACAGGGGGAGACAATCAGCCCCAGCATTTT

size: -
length: 14
D: -
V: TRBV27
J: TRBJ1-1
CDR3: CASSFSQANTEAFF
DNA: TGTGCCAGCAGTTTCAGCCAGGCAAACACTGAAGCTTTCTTT

size: few
length: 13
D: -
V: TRBV7-2
J: TRBJ1-5
CDR3: CASGGGVDQPQHF
DNA: TGTGCCAGCGGCGGGGGGGTGGATCAGCCCCAGCATTTT

size: -
length: 18
D: TRBD2
V: TRBV5-1
J: TRBJ2-2
CDR3: CASSLASRTSGGNGELFF
DNA: TGCGCCAGCAGCTTGGCTTCGAGGACTAGCGGGGGGAACGGGGAGCTGTTTTTT

size: -
length: 13
D: -
V: TRBV4-2
J: TRBJ1-2
CDR3: CASSYKGDYGYTF
DNA: TGTGCCAGCAGCTATAAGGGGGACTATGGCTACACCTTC

size: -
length: 16
D: -
V: TRBV4-3
J: TRBJ1-3
CDR3: CASSQDRGGSGNTIYF
DNA: TGCGCCAGCAGCCAAGATCGCGGGGGTTCGGGAAACACCATATATTTT

size: -
length: 14
D: -
V: TRBV28
J: TRBJ2-5
CDR3: CASSLVLDQETQYF
DNA: TGTGCCAGCAGTTTGGTACTAGACCAAGAGACCCAGTACTTC

size: -
length: 16
D: TRBD1
V: TRBV27
J: TRBJ1-6
CDR3: CASSMTGIAYNSPLHF
DNA: TGTGCCAGCAGTATGACAGGGATCGCCTATAATTCACCCCTCCACTTT

size: -
length: 14
D: -
V: TRBV7-9
J: TRBJ1-5
CDR3: CASSSNTGHQPQHF
DNA: TGTGCCAGCAGCTCGAACACAGGGCATCAGCCCCAGCATTTT

size: -
length: 13
D: TRBD2
V: TRBV12-3/TRBV12-4
J: TRBJ2-2
CDR3: CASTGTSSGELFF
DNA: TGTGCCAGCACCGGGACTAGCTCCGGGGAGCTGTTTTTT

size: -
length: 14
D: TRBD1
V: TRBV5-6
J: TRBJ1-6
CDR3: CASSRDSYNSPLHF
DNA: TGTGCCAGCAGCCGGGACAGCTATAATTCACCCCTCCACTTT

size: -
length: 17
D: TRBD1
V: TRBV19
J: TRBJ1-6
CDR3: CASSIDGTGVSDSPLHF
DNA: TGTGCCAGTAGTATAGACGGGACAGGGGTAAGCGATTCACCCCTCCACTTT

size: -
length: 18
D: TRBD2
V: TRBV10-3
J: TRBJ2-6
CDR3: CASDGSTSESAGANVLTF
DNA: TGTGCCTCCGACGGGAGTACTAGCGAGTCGGCTGGGGCCAACGTCCTGACTTTC

size: few
length: 13
D: -
V: TRBV7-2
J: TRBJ2-3
CDR3: CASSLNSADTQYF
DNA: TGTGCCAGCAGCTTAAATAGCGCAGATACGCAGTATTTT

size: -
length: 15
D: TRBD2
V: TRBV7-2
J: TRBJ2-7
CDR3: CASSPRLAGGYEQYF
DNA: TGTGCCAGCAGCCCTAGACTAGCGGGAGGGTACGAGCAGTACTTC

size: once
length: 15
D: TRBD1
V: TRBV28
J: TRBJ1-6
CDR3: CASSLGQIYNSPLHF
DNA: TGTGCCAGCAGCCTGGGACAGATCTATAATTCACCCCTCCACTTT

size: -
length: 12
D: -
V: TRBV2
J: TRBJ2-3
CDR3: CASREESNTQYF
DNA: TGTGCCAGCAGGGAGGAGTCAAATACGCAGTATTTT

size: -
length: 14
D: -
V: TRBV6-6
J: TRBJ1-2
CDR3: CASSYSPGDYGYTF
DNA: TGTGCCAGCAGTTACTCCCCCGGGGACTATGGCTACACCTTC

size: -
length: 14
D: TRBD2
V: TRBV27
J: TRBJ2-7
CDR3: CASSLAGGPYEQYF
DNA: TGTGCCAGCAGTCTAGCGGGAGGGCCCTACGAGCAGTACTTC

size: -
length: 14
D: -
V: TRBV9
J: TRBJ1-3
CDR3: CASSAAGTGNTIYF
DNA: TGTGCCAGCAGCGCAGCAGGGACTGGAAACACCATATATTTT

size: few
length: 16
D: TRBD2
V: TRBV9
J: TRBJ2-2
CDR3: CASSVVEGGTAGELFF
DNA: TGTGCCAGCAGCGTAGTCGAGGGAGGGACCGCCGGGGAGCTGTTTTTT

size: -
length: 15
D: TRBD1
V: TRBV7-6
J: TRBJ1-2
CDR3: CASSRGQGRGYGYTF
DNA: TGTGCCAGCAGCCGAGGACAGGGCCGAGGCTATGGCTACACCTTC

size: -
length: 15
D: TRBD2
V: TRBV3-1/TRBV3-2
J: TRBJ2-3
CDR3: CASSQGAGGTDTQYF
DNA: TGTGCCAGCAGCCAAGGAGCGGGAGGCACAGATACGCAGTATTTT

size: few
length: 15
D: TRBD1
V: TRBV9
J: TRBJ2-7
CDR3: CASSRLPDRAYEQYF
DNA: TGTGCCAGCAGCCGCCTTCCAGACAGGGCCTACGAGCAGTACTTC